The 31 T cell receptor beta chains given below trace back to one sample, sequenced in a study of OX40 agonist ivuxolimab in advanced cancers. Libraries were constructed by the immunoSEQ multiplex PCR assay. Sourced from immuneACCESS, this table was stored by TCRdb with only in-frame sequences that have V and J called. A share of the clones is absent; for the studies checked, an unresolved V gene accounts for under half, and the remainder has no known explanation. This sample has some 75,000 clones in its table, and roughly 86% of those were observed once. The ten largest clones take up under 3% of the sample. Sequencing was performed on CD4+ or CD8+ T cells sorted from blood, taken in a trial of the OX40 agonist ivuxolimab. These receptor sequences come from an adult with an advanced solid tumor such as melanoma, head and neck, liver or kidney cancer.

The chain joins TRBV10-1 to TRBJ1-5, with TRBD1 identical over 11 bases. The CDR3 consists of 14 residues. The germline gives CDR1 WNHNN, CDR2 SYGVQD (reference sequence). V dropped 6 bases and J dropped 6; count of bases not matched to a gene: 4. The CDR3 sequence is CASRAGTGGQPQHF. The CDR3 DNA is TGCGCCAGCAGGGCCGGGACAGGGGGTCAGCCCCAGCATTTT.

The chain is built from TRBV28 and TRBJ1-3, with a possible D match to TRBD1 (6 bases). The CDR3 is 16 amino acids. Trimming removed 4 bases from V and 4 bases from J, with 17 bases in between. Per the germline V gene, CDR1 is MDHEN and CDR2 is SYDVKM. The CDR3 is CASSYVRGLGGNTIYF. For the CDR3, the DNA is TGTGCCAGCAGTTATGTCCGGGGGCTCGGCGGAAACACCATATATTTT. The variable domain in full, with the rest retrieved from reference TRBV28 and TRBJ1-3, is DVKVTQSSRYLVKRTGEKVFLECVQDMDHENMFWYRQDPGLGLRLIYFSYDVKMKEKGDIPEGYSVSREKKERFSLILESASTNQTSMYLCASSYVRGLGGNTIYFGEGSWLTVV.

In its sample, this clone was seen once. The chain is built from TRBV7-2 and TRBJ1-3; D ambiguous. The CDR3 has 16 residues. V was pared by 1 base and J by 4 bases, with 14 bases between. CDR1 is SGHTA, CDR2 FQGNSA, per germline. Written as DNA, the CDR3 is TGTGCCAGCAGCTTAGTAGGGCAGGCCGGAGGAAACACCATATATTTT. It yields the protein CASSLVGQAGGNTIYF.

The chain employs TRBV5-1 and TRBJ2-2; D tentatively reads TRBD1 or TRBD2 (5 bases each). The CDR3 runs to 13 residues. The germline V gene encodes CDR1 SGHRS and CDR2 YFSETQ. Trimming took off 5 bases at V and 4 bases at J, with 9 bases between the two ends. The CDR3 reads CASSWGPTGELFF. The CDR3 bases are TGCGCCAGCAGTTGGGGACCCACCGGGGAGCTGTTTTTT.

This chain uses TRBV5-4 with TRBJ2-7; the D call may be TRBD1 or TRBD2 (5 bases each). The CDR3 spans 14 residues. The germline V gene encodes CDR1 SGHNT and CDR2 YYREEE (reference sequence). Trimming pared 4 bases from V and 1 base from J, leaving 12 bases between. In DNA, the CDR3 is TGTGCCAGCAGCCCTGGGACCACTTCCTACGAGCAGTACTTC. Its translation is CASSPGTTSYEQYF.

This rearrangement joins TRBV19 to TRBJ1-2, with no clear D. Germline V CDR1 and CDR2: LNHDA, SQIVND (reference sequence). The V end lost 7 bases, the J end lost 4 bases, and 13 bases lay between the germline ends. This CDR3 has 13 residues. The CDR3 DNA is TGTGCCAGTAAACACTTGATCGGCTATGGCTACACCTTC. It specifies CASKHLIGYGYTF. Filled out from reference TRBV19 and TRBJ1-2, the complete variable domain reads DGGITQSPKYLFRKEGQNVTLSCEQNLNHDAMYWYRQDPGQGLRLIYYSQIVNDFQKGDIAEGYSVSREKKESFPLTVTSAQKNPTAFYLCASKHLIGYGYTFGSGTRLTVV.

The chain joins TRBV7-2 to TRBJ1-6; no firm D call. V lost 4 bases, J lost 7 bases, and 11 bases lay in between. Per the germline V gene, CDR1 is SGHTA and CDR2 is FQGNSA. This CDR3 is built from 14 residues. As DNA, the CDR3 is TGTGCCAGCAGCTCCTTAGGATCGAATTCACCCCTCCACTTT. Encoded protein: CASSSLGSNSPLHF.

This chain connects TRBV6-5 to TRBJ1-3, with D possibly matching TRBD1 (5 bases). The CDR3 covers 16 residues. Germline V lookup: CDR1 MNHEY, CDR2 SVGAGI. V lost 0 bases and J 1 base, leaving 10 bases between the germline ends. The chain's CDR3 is CASSYSMGGSGNTIYF. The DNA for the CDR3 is TGTGCCAGCAGTTACTCTATGGGGGGGTCTGGAAACACCATATATTTT.

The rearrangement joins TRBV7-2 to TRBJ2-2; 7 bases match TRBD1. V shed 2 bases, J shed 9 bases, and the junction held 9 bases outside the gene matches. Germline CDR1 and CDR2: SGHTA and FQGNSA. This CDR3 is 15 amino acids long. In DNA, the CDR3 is TGTGCCAGCAGCTTACCCCCTCGACAGGGCCGGGAGCTGTTTTTT. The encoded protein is CASSLPPRQGRELFF.

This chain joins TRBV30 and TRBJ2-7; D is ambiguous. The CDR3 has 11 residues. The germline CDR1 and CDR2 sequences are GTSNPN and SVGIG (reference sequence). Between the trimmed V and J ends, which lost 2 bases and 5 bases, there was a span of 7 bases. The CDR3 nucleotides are TGTGCCTGGAGTTCCTTGGACGAGCAGTACTTC. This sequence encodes CAWSSLDEQYF.

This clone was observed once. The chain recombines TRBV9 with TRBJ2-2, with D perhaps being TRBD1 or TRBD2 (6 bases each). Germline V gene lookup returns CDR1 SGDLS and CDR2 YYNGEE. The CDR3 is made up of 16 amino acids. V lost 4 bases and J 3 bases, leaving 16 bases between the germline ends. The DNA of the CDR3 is TGTGCCAGCAGCCCCGGGGGCTCCCTCGACACCGGGGAGCTGTTTTTT. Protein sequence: CASSPGGSLDTGELFF.

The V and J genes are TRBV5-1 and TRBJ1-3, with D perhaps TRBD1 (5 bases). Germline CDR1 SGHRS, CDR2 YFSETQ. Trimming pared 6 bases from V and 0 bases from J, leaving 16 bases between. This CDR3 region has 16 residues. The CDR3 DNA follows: TGCGCCAGCACCCGAGAGGGACCCAGCTCTGGAAACACCATATATTTT. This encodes CASTREGPSSGNTIYF.

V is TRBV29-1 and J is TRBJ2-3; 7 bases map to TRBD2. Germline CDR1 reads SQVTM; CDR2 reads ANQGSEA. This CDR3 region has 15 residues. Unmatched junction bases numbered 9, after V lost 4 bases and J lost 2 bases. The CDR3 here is CSVVGRRGNTDTQYF. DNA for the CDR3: TGCAGCGTTGTTGGGAGGCGGGGGAACACAGATACGCAGTATTTT.

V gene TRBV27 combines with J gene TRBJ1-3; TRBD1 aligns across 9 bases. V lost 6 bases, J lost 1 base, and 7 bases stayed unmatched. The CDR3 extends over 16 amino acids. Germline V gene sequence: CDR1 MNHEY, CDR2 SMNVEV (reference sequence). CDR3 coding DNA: TGTGCCAGCAGCCCTGGGACAGGGTTGTCTGGAAACACCATATATTTT. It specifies CASSPGTGLSGNTIYF.

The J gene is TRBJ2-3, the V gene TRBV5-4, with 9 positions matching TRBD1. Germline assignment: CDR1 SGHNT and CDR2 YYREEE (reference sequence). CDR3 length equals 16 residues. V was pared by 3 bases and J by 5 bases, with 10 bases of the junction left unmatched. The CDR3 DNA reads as TGTGCCAGCAGCTCCCGGACAGGGGAAGTAGGAGATACGCAGTATTTT. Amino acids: CASSSRTGEVGDTQYF.

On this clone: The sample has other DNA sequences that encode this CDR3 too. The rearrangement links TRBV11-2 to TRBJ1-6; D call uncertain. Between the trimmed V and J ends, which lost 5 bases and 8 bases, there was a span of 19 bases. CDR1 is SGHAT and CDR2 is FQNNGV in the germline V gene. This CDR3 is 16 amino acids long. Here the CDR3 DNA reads TGTGCCAGCAGCGATTACAGAGGTCCGGGGTATTCACCCCTCCACTTT. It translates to CASSDYRGPGYSPLHF.

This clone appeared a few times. The CDR3 DNA is TGTGCCACGGGGACAATGAACACCGGGGAGCTGTTTTTT. Encoded protein: CATGTMNTGELFF. The chain links TRBV7-6 to TRBJ2-2, with D possibly TRBD1 on 6 matching bases. Trimming left V 10 bases short and J 1 base short, with 10 bases between. Germline V gene sequence: CDR1 SGHVS, CDR2 FNYEAQ. CDR3 length: 13 amino acids.

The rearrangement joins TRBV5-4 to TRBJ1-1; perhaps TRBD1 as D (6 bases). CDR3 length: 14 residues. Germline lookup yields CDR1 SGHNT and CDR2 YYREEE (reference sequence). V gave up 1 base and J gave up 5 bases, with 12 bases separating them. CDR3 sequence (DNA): TGTGCCAGCAGCTTGTTAGGGGGAGGAACTGAAGCTTTCTTT. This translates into CASSLLGGGTEAFF.

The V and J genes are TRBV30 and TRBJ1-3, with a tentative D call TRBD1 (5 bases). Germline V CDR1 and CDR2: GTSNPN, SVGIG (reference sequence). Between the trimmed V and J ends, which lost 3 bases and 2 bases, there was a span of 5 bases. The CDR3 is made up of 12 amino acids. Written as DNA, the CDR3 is TGTGCCTGGAGGGGGGCTGGAAACACCATATATTTT. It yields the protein CAWRGAGNTIYF.

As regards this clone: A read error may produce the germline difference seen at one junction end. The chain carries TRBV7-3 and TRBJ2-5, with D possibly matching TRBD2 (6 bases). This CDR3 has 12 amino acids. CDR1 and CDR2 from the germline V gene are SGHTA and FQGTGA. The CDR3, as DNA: TGTGCCAGCAGCTTCCTCGGGGGACTCTTGAACTTC. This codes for CASSFLGGLLNF.

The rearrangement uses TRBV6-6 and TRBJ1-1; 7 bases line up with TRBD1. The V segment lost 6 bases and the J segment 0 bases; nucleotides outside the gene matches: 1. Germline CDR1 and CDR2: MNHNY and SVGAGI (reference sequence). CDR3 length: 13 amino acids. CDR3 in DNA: TGTGCCAGCAGCAGGGGGGTGAACACTGAAGCTTTCTTT. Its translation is CASSRGVNTEAFF.

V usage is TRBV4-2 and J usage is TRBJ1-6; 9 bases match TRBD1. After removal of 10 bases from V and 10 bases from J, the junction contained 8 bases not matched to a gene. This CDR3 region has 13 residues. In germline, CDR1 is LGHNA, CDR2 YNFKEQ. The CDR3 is CATGQGIYSPLHF. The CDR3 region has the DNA TGTGCCACCGGACAGGGGATTTACTCACCCCTCCACTTT.

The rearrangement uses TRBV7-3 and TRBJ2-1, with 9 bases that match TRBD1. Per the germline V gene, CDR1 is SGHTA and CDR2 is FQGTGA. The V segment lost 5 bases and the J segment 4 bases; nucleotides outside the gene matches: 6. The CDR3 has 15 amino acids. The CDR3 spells CASSPRQGGYNEQFF. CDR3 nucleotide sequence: TGTGCCAGCAGCCCCAGACAGGGGGGGTACAATGAGCAGTTCTTC.

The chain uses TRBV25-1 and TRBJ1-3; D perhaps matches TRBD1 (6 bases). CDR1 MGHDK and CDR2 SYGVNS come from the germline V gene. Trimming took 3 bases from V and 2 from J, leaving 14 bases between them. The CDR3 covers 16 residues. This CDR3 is CASSERGRRAGNTIYF. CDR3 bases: TGTGCCAGCAGTGAGCGGGGGCGCAGGGCTGGAAACACCATATATTTT.

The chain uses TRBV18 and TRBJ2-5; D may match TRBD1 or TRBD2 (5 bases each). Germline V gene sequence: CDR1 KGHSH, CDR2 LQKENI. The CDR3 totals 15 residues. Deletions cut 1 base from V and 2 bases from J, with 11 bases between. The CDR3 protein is CASSPQGTVQETQYF. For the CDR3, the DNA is TGTGCCAGCTCACCACAGGGGACGGTGCAAGAGACCCAGTACTTC.

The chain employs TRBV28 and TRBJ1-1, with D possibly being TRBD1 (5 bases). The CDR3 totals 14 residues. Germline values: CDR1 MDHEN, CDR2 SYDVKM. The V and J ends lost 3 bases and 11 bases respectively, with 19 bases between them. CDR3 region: CASSFSLSSGGAFF. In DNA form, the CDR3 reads TGTGCCAGCAGTTTCTCTTTGAGTTCCGGGGGGGCTTTCTTT.

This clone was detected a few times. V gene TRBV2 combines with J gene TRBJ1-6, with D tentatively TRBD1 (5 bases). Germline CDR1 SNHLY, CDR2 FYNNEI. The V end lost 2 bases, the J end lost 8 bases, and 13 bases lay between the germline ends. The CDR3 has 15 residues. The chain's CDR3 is CASSERKGIDSPLHF. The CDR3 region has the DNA TGTGCCAGCAGTGAACGTAAGGGGATAGATTCACCCCTCCACTTT.

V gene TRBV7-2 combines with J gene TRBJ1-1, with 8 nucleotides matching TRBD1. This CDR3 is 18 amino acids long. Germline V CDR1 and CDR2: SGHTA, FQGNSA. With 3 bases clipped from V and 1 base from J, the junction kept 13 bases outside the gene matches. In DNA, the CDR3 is TGTGCCAGCAGCTTCTACAGGGGGTTCGGTACAAAGAACACTGAAGCTTTCTTT. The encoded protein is CASSFYRGFGTKNTEAFF.

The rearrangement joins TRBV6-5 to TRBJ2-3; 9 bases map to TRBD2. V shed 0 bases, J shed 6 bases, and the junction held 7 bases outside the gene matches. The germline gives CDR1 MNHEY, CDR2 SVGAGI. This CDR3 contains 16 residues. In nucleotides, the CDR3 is TGTGCCAGCAGTTACTCGATAAGCGGGGGGCCGGATACGCAGTATTTT. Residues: CASSYSISGGPDTQYF.

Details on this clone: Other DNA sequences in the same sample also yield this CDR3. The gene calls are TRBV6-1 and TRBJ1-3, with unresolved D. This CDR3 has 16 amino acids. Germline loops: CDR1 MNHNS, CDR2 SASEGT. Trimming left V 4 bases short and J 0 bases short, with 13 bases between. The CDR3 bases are TGTGCCAGCAGTGGATTGACTGGATACTCTGGAAACACCATATATTTT. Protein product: CASSGLTGYSGNTIYF.

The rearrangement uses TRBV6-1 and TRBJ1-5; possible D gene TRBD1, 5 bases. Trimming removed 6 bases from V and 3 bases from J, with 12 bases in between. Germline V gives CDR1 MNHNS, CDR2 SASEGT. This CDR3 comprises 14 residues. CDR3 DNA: TGTGCCAGCAGGCCGCCGGGGCTCAATCAGCCCCAGCATTTT. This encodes CASRPPGLNQPQHF.